This section outlines one T cell receptor (beta chain) sequence together with its context. The antigen is not known. Nominally healthy donors were sampled, though unrecorded immune exposures were likely. The sample comes from a study of cytomegalovirus exposure and HLA in healthy donors. PCR used 60 Vbeta primers and 13 Jbeta primers. The table came from immunoSEQ multiplex PCR; TCRdb's copy has only in-frame clones and leaves some out. The table lists about 120,000 clones, 81% of them singletons. Whole-study results and caveats: Later on, an analysis tied around 17,000 TCR beta sequences to HLA alleles at 0.05 false discovery rate.

Trimming removed 3 bases from V and 2 bases from J, with 6 bases in between. This CDR3 has 13 amino acids. CDR1 and CDR2 (germline): ENHRY, SYGVKD. The TCR sequence derives from a middle-aged man in good health and CMV-seronegative. Sequencing was carried out using PBMCs. The chain has TRBV10-3 and TRBJ2-3; D uncertain. CDR3: CAISDQNTDTQYF. Written as DNA, the CDR3 is TGTGCCATCAGTGACCAAAACACAGATACGCAGTATTTT.